Reported below is one T cell receptor beta chain. Sequencing of TCR beta was performed on blood CD8+ and CD4+ T cells. The multiple sclerosis controls were treatment-naive patients affected by stable or active relapsing-remitting disease. TEMRA cells were FACS-enriched, and CD8+ and CD4+ T cells were isolated negatively. The data stem from a study of CD8 T cells in Susac syndrome. The RNA, 0.5 to 1 ug, was put through reverse transcription using random hexamers. Amplification of TCR beta CDR3 was carried out by immunoSEQ multiplex PCR, which covered 54 Vbeta and 13 Jbeta segments. TCRdb reprocessed the immunoSEQ multiplex PCR reads via MiXCR and lists one record per CDR3 protein. The sample lists hundreds of thousands of distinct CDR3 sequences, just over 90% occurring once. The junction had 2 bases not matched to a gene; V was cut back by 5 bases and J by 7 bases. Germline lookup yields CDR1 SGHNT and CDR2 YYREEE (reference sequence). This CDR3 contains 14 residues.

Sequencing input: CD4+ T cells from PBMCs. This sequence joins TRBV5-4 and TRBJ2-1, with TRBD2 identical over 14 bases. The sequence was obtained from a human donor with multiple sclerosis. The CDR3 spells CASRGTSGRNEQFF. DNA for the CDR3: TGTGCCAGCAGGGGGACTAGCGGGAGAAATGAGCAGTTCTTC.